This TCR beta chain was sequenced for a study of beta chain features in type 1 diabetes. As for the study in general: Summed over all samples, the examined sorted cells came to about 110 million.

A word on this clone: The target antigen is unknown.

Per donor, one heparinised blood draw averaged about 110 mL. V was pared by 4 bases and J by 2 bases, with 12 bases of the junction left unmatched. Germline V CDR1 and CDR2: SGHRS, YFSETQ. The CDR3 is 17 amino acids. General study points: Still unanswered here is whether HLA type influences TCRB rearrangement.

Investigators reverse transcribed all isolated RNA, so they sequenced expressed TCRB transcripts. Naive, central memory and regulatory T cell samples averaged roughly 3.5 million immunoSEQ reads each. Generated by immunoSEQ multiplex PCR, the TCRdb table keeps only in-frame clones and is missing some. The sample lists around 300,000 clones, 8% seen once, with more than 0.9% in the top ten. Sequencing was done on a sample of central memory CD4+ T cells from blood. This receptor was identified in a woman under 30 in good health. The genes are TRBV5-1 and TRBJ2-3, with 8 nucleotides matching TRBD2. CDR3 residues: CASSTGLAGTNTDTQYF. CDR3 DNA: TGCGCCAGCAGCACAGGACTAGCCGGTACGAACACAGATACGCAGTATTTT.